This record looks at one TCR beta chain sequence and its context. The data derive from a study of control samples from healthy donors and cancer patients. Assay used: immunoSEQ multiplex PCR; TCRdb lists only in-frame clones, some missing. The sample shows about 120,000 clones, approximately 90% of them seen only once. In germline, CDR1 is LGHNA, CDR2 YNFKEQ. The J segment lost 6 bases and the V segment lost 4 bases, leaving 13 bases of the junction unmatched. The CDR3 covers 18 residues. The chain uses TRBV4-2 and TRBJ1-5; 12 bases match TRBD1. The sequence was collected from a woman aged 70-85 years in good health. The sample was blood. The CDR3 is CASSRRFVGQGAPQPQHF. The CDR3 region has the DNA TGTGCCAGCAGCCGAAGATTCGTGGGACAGGGGGCCCCTCAGCCCCAGCATTTT.